Listed here is a single T cell receptor (beta chain). Its antigen remains unidentified. This sample was taken from a study of response to subunit inactivated influenza vaccine. Each CDR3 protein gets one entry after TCRdb re-called the RT-PCR reads with MiXCR. The sample yields approximately 570,000 distinct CDR3 sequences, 7.6% seen once. Points from the study as a whole: Few new T cells, the authors suggested, are recruited by each seasonal influenza vaccination.

The sample consisted of PBMCs from blood, taken around 25 months after vaccination. This TCR was recovered from a man between 50 and 69 years old who received an inactivated influenza vaccine.

The CDR3 protein is CASISTGGTFF. The CDR3 DNA reads TGTGCCAGCATTAGTACAGGGGGGACGTTCTTC. V is TRBV6-5 and J is TRBJ2-1; 8 bases are a match to TRBD1. CDR1 and CDR2 from the germline V gene are MNHEY and SVGAGI. Trimming cost V 7 bases and J 15 bases; bases outside gene matches: 8. The CDR3 loop spans 11 amino acids.